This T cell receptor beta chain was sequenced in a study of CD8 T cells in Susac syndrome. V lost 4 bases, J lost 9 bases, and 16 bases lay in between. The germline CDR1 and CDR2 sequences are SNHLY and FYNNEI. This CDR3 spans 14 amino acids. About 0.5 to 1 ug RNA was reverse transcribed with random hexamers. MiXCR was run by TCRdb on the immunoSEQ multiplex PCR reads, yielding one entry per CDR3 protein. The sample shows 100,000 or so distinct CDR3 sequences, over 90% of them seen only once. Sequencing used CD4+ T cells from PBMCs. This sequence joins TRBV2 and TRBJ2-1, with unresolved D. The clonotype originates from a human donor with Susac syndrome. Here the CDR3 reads CASSVRAANSEQFF. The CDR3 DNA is TGTGCCAGCAGTGTTCGGGCAGCAAACAGTGAGCAGTTCTTC.